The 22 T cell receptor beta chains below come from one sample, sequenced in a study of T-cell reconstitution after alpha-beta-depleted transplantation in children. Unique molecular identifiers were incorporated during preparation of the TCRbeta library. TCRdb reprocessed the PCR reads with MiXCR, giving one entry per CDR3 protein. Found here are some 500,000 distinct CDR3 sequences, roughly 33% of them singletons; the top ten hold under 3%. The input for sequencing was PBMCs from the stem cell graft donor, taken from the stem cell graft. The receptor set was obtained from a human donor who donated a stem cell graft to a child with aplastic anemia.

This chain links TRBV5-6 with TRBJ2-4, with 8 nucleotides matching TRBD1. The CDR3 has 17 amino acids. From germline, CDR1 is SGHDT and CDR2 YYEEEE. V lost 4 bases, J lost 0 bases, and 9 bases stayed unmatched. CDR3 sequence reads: CASSPATGALAKNIQYF. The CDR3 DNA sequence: TGTGCCAGCAGCCCCGCGACAGGGGCCCTAGCCAAAAACATTCAGTACTTC.

This chain's CDR3 is CASSYSRGDRLYEQYF. In DNA form, the CDR3 reads TGTGCCAGCAGTTACTCGAGAGGGGACAGACTTTACGAGCAGTACTTC. The chain uses TRBV6-2 or TRBV6-3 and TRBJ2-7, with TRBD1 matching over 7 bases. This CDR3 region has 16 residues. V shed 0 bases and J 4 bases; nucleotides not matched to a gene: 9. In germline, CDR1 is MNHEY, CDR2 SVGEGT.

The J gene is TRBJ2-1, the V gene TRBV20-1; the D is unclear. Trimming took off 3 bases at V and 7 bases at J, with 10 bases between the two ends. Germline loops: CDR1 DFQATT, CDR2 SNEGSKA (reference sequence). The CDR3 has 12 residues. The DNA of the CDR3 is TGCAGTGCTAGTAAACTGGTAAATGAGCAGTTCTTC. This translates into CSASKLVNEQFF.

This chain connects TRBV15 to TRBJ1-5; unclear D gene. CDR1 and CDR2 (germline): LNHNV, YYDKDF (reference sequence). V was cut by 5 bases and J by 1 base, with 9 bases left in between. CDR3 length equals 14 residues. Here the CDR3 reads CATSLGGSNQPQHF. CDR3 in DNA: TGTGCCACCAGCCTGGGCGGAAGCAATCAGCCCCAGCATTTT.

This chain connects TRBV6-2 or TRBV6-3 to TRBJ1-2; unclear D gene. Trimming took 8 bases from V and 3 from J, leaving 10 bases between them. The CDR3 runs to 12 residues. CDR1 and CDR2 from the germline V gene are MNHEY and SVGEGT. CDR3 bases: TGTGCCAGCGGTGGGCGCGACTATGGCTACACCTTC. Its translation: CASGGRDYGYTF.

The DNA of the CDR3 is TGCAGTGGGGAAACCGGGACAGGGGTTAGGGTGACCCAGTACTTC. This gives the protein CSGETGTGVRVTQYF. V gene TRBV20-1 combines with J gene TRBJ2-5; 10 nucleotides align to TRBD1. V gave up 7 bases and J gave up 7 bases; unmatched junction bases: 15. The CDR3 extends over 15 amino acids. Germline V gives CDR1 DFQATT, CDR2 SNEGSKA (reference sequence).

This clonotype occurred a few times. The CDR3 DNA is TGCAGTGTCCGGCGGGCCCTCCAAGAGACCCAGTACTTC. Amino acid sequence: CSVRRALQETQYF. This chain connects TRBV20-1 to TRBJ2-5, with D possibly TRBD2 on 5 matching bases. The CDR3 contains 13 residues. V was trimmed by 7 bases and J by 1 base, leaving 13 bases between them. Germline CDR1 is DFQATT and CDR2 is SNEGSKA (reference sequence).

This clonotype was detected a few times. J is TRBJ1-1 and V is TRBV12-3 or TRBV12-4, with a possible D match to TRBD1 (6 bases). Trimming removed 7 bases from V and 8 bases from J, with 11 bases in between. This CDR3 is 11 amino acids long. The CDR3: CASTPRGEAFF. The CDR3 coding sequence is TGTGCCAGCACTCCTAGGGGGGAAGCTTTCTTT.

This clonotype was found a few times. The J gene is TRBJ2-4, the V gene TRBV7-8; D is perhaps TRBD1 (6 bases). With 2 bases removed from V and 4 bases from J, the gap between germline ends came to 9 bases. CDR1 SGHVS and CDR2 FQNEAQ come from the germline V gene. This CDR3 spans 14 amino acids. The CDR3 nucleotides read TGTGCCAGCAGCTTATCAGGGGAGAAAAACATTCAGTACTTC. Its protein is CASSLSGEKNIQYF. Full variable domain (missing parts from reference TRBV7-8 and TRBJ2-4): GAGVSQSPRYKVAKRGQDVALRCDPISGHVSLFWYQQALGQGPEFLTYFQNEAQLDKSGLPSDRFFAERPEGSVSTLKIQRTQQEDSAVYLCASSLSGEKNIQYFGAGTRLSVL.

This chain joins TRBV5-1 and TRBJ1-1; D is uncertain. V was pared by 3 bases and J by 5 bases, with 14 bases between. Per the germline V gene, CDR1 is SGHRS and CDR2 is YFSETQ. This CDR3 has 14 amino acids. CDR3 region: CASSSGKGLTEAFF. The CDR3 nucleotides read TGCGCCAGCAGCTCGGGAAAAGGGTTGACTGAAGCTTTCTTT.

The CDR3 region is CASSVSGTVSQPQHF. CDR3 nucleotide sequence: TGTGCCAGCAGCGTTTCCGGGACAGTGAGTCAGCCCCAGCATTTT. The rearrangement joins TRBV9 to TRBJ1-5; 7 bases agree with TRBD1. The CDR3 extends over 15 amino acids. Trimming cost V 2 bases and J 6 bases; bases outside gene matches: 8. The germline CDR1 and CDR2 sequences are SGDLS and YYNGEE.

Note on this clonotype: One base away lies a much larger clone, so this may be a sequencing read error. The CDR3 spells CASSFSSGRSEHFF. DNA of the CDR3: TGTGCCAGCAGCTTTTCTAGCGGGAGGTCTGAGCACTTCTTC. This sequence joins TRBV7-2 and TRBJ2-1; 11 positions match TRBD2. This CDR3 region has 14 residues. CDR1 and CDR2 from the germline V gene are SGHTA and FQGNSA.

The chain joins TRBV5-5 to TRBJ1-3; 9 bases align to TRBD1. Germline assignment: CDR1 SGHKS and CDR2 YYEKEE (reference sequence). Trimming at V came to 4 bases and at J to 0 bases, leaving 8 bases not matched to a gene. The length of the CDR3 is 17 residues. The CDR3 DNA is TGTGCCAGCAGCGCGACAGGGGGGACATACTCTGGAAACACCATATATTTT. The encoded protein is CASSATGGTYSGNTIYF.

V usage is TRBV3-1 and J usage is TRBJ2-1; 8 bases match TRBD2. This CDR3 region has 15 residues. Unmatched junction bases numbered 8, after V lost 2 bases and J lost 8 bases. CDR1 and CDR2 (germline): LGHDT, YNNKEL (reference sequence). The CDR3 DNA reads TGTGCCAGCAGCCAACTAGCGGGCCTAATGGATGAGCAGTTCTTC. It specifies CASSQLAGLMDEQFF.

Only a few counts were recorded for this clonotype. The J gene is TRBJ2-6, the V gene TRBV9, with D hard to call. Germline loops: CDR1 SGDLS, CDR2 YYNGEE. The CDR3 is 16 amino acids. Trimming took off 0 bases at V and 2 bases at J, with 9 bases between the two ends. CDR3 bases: TGTGCCAGCAGCGTAGCGGCGATGGCTGGGGCCAACGTCCTGACTTTC. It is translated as CASSVAAMAGANVLTF.

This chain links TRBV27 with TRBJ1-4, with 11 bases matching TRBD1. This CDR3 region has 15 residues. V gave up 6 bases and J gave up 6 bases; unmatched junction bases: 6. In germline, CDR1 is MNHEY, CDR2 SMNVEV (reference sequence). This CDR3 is CASSSLGQGDEKLFF. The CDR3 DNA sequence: TGTGCCAGCAGCTCTCTGGGACAGGGGGATGAAAAACTGTTTTTT.

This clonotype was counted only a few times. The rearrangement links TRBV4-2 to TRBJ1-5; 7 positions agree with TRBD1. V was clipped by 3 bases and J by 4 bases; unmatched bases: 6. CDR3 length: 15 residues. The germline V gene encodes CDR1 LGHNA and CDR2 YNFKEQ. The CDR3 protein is CASSQGGTVNQPQHF. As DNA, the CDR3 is TGTGCCAGCAGCCAGGGCGGGACAGTGAATCAGCCCCAGCATTTT.

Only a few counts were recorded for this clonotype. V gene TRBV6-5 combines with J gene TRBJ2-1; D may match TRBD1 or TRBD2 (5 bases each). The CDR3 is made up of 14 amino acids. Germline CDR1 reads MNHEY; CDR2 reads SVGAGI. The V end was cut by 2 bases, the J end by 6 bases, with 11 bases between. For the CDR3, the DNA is TGTGCCAGCAGTTACGGGAGACAGCTCAATGAGCAGTTCTTC. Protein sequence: CASSYGRQLNEQFF.

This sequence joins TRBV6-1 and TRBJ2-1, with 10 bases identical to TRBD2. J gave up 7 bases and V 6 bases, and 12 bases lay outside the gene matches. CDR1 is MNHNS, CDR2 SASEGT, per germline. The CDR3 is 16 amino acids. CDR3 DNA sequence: TGTGCCAGCAGCCCCTCAGCGGGAGGGCCGGGGAATGAGCAGTTCTTC. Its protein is CASSPSAGGPGNEQFF.

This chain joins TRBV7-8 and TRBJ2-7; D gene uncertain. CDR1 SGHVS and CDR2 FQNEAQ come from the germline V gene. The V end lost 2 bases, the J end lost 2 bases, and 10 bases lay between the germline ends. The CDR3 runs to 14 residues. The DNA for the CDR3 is TGTGCCAGCAGCTTATACGGGCCAGCCTACGAGCAGTACTTC. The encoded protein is CASSLYGPAYEQYF.

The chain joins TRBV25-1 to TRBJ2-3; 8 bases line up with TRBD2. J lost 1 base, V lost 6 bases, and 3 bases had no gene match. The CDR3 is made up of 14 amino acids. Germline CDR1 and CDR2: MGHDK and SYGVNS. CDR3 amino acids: CASRLSGGTDTQYF. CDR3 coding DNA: TGTGCCAGCAGACTTAGCGGGGGCACAGATACGCAGTATTTT. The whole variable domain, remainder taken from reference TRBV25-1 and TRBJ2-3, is EADIYQTPRYLVIGTGKKITLECSQTMGHDKMYWYQQDPGMELHLIHYSYGVNSTEKGDLSSESTVSRIRTEHFPLTLESARPSHTSQYLCASRLSGGTDTQYFGPGTRLTVL.

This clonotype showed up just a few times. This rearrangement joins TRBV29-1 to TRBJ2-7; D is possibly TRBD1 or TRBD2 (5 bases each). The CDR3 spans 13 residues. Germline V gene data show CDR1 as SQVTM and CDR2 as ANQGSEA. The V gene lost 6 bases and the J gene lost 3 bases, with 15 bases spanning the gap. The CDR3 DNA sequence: TGCAGCGTGTCCCGAGGGGCCCTCTACGAGCAGTACTTC. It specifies CSVSRGALYEQYF.